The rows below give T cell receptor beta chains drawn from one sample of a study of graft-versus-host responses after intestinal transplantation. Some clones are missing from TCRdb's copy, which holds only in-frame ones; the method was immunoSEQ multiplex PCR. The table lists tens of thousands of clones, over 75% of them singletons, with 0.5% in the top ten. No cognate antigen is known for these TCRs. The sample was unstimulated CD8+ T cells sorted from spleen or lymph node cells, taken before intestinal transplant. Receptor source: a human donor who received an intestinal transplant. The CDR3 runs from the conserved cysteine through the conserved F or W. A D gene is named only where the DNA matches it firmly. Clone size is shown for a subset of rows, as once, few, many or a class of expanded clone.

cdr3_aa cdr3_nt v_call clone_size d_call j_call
CASSSQRPWTASQDTQYF TGTGCCAGCAGTTCACAACGTCCCTGGACAGCGAGCCAAGATACGCAGTATTTT TRBV28 NA NA TRBJ2-3
CASSLTGVRTEAFF TGTGCCAGCAGTTTAACAGGGGTTAGGACTGAAGCTTTCTTT TRBV6-5 NA TRBD1 TRBJ1-1
CASSPTGQGNTGELFF TGTGCCAGCAGCCCAACGGGACAGGGGAACACCGGGGAGCTGTTTTTT TRBV7-9 NA TRBD1 TRBJ2-2
CASSLGLNTEAFF TGTGCCAGCAGCTTGGGCTTGAACACTGAAGCTTTCTTT TRBV11-2 NA NA TRBJ1-1
CASSPTGGDETQYF TGTGCCAGCAGTCCGACAGGGGGCGATGAGACCCAGTACTTC TRBV28 NA TRBD1 TRBJ2-5
CSAAVSPGELFF TGCAGCGCGGCGGTGTCGCCCGGGGAGCTGTTTTTT TRBV29-1 few NA TRBJ2-2
CASSFRDQPQHF TGTGCCAGCAGCTTCAGGGATCAGCCCCAGCATTTT TRBV7-9 once NA TRBJ1-5
CASSAFNRADEQYF TGTGCCAGCAGCGCCTTCAACAGGGCCGACGAGCAGTACTTC TRBV9 NA NA TRBJ2-7
CASPKTSVDEQYF TGTGCCTCTCCCAAGACTAGCGTGGACGAGCAGTACTTC TRBV5-5 NA TRBD2 TRBJ2-7
CASRGQGPWGQLDGYTF TGTGCCAGCCGAGGACAGGGGCCATGGGGCCAATTGGATGGCTACACCTTC TRBV28 NA TRBD1 TRBJ1-2
CASKSGGTEAFF TGTGCCAGCAAGTCCGGGGGCACTGAAGCTTTCTTT TRBV27 NA NA TRBJ1-1
CASSFRGRLGDEQYF TGTGCCAGCAGCTTCCGCGGGCGTCTCGGGGACGAGCAGTACTTC TRBV7-8 NA NA TRBJ2-7
CASSWLGGPSYEQYF TGTGCCAGCAGCTGGCTCGGGGGGCCTTCCTACGAGCAGTACTTC TRBV7-2 NA NA TRBJ2-7
CASSYGEGGDTEAFF TGTGCCAGCAGCTATGGGGAAGGGGGTGACACTGAAGCTTTCTTT TRBV7-9 NA NA TRBJ1-1
CASSKAPREGRDTQYF TGTGCCAGCAGCAAAGCGCCGAGGGAGGGCCGAGATACGCAGTATTTT TRBV21-1 NA NA TRBJ2-3
CASSPTGGNTGELFF TGTGCCAGCAGCCCGACAGGGGGGAACACCGGGGAGCTGTTTTTT TRBV13 NA TRBD1 TRBJ2-2
CASSLFLTGRLEQFF TGTGCCAGCAGTTTATTTCTAACAGGCCGGCTTGAGCAGTTCTTC TRBV27 NA NA TRBJ2-1
CASSQSPDRASYEQYF TGTGCCAGTAGTCAGAGCCCTGACAGGGCCTCCTACGAGCAGTACTTC TRBV19 NA TRBD1 TRBJ2-7
CASSPSPGTGELFF TGTGCCAGCAGCCCTTCCCCAGGGACCGGGGAGCTGTTTTTT TRBV11-2 NA NA TRBJ2-2
CASSPGGTYEQYF TGTGCCAGCAGTCCCGGGGGGACCTACGAGCAGTACTTC TRBV27 NA TRBD2 TRBJ2-7
CASSEALSGRSYNEQFF TGTGCCAGCAGTGAAGCCCTCAGCGGGAGGTCCTACAATGAGCAGTTCTTC TRBV6-1 NA TRBD2 TRBJ2-1
CASSKLGGSGTYEQYF TGTGCCAGCAGCAAACTTGGCGGGAGTGGCACTTACGAGCAGTACTTC TRBV21-1 NA NA TRBJ2-7
CASGTGNGYTF TGTGCCAGCGGGACAGGGAATGGCTACACCTTC TRBV6-5 NA TRBD1 TRBJ1-2
CASSYGSGSYEQYF TGTGCCAGTAGTTACGGTAGCGGCTCCTACGAGCAGTACTTC TRBV19 NA NA TRBJ2-7
CASSFGRGDGYTF TGTGCCAGCAGCTTTGGCAGGGGAGATGGCTACACCTTC TRBV7-9 NA NA TRBJ1-2
CASSLAGTGSLHEQYF TGTGCCAGCAGCTTAGCCGGGACAGGGTCTCTCCACGAGCAGTACTTC TRBV7-8 NA TRBD1 TRBJ2-7
CASSRFGPDEQYF TGTGCCAGCAGCAGATTTGGTCCGGACGAGCAGTACTTC TRBV11-2 NA NA TRBJ2-7
CASSPGLLKNTGELFF TGCGCCAGCAGCCCGGGACTCCTGAAGAACACCGGGGAGCTGTTTTTT TRBV5-1 NA NA TRBJ2-2
CASSMITGGYGYTF TGTGCCAGTAGTATGATCACCGGCGGCTATGGCTACACCTTC TRBV19 NA NA TRBJ1-2
CASSAEGETQYF TGTGCCAGCAGCGCCGAGGGTGAGACCCAGTACTTC TRBV9 once NA TRBJ2-5
CAWGERDREFSPLHF TGTGCCTGGGGGGAACGGGACAGGGAATTTTCACCCCTCCACTTT TRBV30 NA TRBD1 TRBJ1-6
CASSPTSETGGTDTQYF TGTGCCAGCAGCCCCACATCGGAGACAGGGGGCACAGATACGCAGTATTTT TRBV27 NA TRBD1 TRBJ2-3
CASSILAGGQETQYF TGTGCCAGTAGTATACTAGCGGGGGGTCAAGAGACCCAGTACTTC TRBV19 NA TRBD2 TRBJ2-5
CASSPGLAYNEQFF TGTGCCAGCAGTCCGGGACTAGCCTACAATGAGCAGTTCTTC TRBV27 NA TRBD2 TRBJ2-1
CASSFGLAGGEELFF TGTGCCAGCAGCTTCGGACTAGCGGGGGGGGAGGAGCTGTTTTTT TRBV5-8 NA TRBD2 TRBJ2-2
CASSPERGGHYNEQFF TGTGCCAGCAGCCCGGAGAGGGGGGGGCATTACAATGAGCAGTTCTTC TRBV7-6 NA NA TRBJ2-1
CASSYSGGGGTGELFF TGTGCCAGCAGTTACTCCGGCGGGGGGGGTACCGGGGAGCTGTTTTTT TRBV6-5 NA TRBD2 TRBJ2-2
CAISGLPGERDTQYF TGTGCCATCAGTGGGCTCCCGGGAGAGAGAGATACGCAGTATTTT TRBV10-3 NA NA TRBJ2-3
CASSVQVNTEAFF TGTGCCAGCAGTGTCCAGGTCAACACTGAAGCTTTCTTT TRBV2 NA NA TRBJ1-1
CASSLGGGVLDTQYF TGTGCCAGCAGCTTAGGCGGGGGGGTTCTAGATACGCAGTATTTT TRBV11-2 NA TRBD2 TRBJ2-3
CASSLSRGAMNTEAFF TGTGCCAGCAGTTTAAGTCGCGGGGCCATGAACACTGAAGCTTTCTTT TRBV27 NA NA TRBJ1-1
CASWDTSSYEQYF TGCGCCAGTTGGGACACGAGCTCCTACGAGCAGTACTTC TRBV5-1 NA NA TRBJ2-7
CASSTGQGAEQYF TGTGCCAGCAGTACCGGACAGGGGGCCGAGCAGTACTTC TRBV6-5 few TRBD1 TRBJ2-7
CAISGLPAPGLPYEQFF TGTGCCATCAGTGGTCTCCCGGCCCCGGGACTCCCCTATGAGCAGTTCTTC TRBV10-3 NA NA TRBJ2-1
CASSRVWRVDNYGYTF TGCGCCAGCAGCCGAGTCTGGAGGGTCGATAACTATGGCTACACCTTC TRBV4-1 NA NA TRBJ1-2
CASSVEALNYEQYF TGTGCCAGTAGTGTGGAGGCTCTCAACTACGAGCAGTACTTC TRBV19 NA NA TRBJ2-7
CASSELYGYTF TGTGCCAGCAGTGAACTGTATGGCTACACCTTC TRBV2 NA NA TRBJ1-2
CASTSDSLGDESGYTF TGTGCCAGTACCTCGGACAGTTTGGGTGACGAGAGTGGCTACACCTTC TRBV19 NA NA TRBJ1-2
CASSLGLRHYNEQFF TGTGCCAGCAGTTTAGGCTTGAGGCACTACAATGAGCAGTTCTTC TRBV28 NA NA TRBJ2-1
CASSLDRAAGELFF TGTGCCAGCAGTTTAGACAGGGCGGCCGGGGAGCTGTTTTTT TRBV27 NA TRBD1 TRBJ2-2
CASSPASGSDQETQYF TGTGCCAGCAGCCCTGCTAGCGGGAGCGACCAAGAGACCCAGTACTTC TRBV5-4 NA TRBD2 TRBJ2-5
CASSSTGQGDYGYTF TGTGCCAGCAGCTCTACGGGACAGGGTGACTATGGCTACACCTTC TRBV11-1 NA TRBD1 TRBJ1-2
CASSPGTSGRSSYNEQFF TGCGCCAGCAGCCCTGGGACTAGCGGGAGGAGCTCCTACAATGAGCAGTTCTTC TRBV5-1 once TRBD2 TRBJ2-1
CASSYSAPEGNQPQHF TGTGCCAGCAGTTACTCTGCCCCGGAGGGCAATCAGCCCCAGCATTTT TRBV6-5 NA NA TRBJ1-5
CASSLWARNTEAFF TGTGCCAGCAGTTTGTGGGCACGGAACACTGAAGCTTTCTTT TRBV28 NA NA TRBJ1-1
CASSLSAGVVNEQFF TGTGCCAGCAGTTTGTCTGCGGGGGTTGTCAATGAGCAGTTCTTC TRBV27 NA TRBD2 TRBJ2-1
CASSGSGYNSPLHF TGTGCCAGCAGCGGATCAGGGTATAATTCACCCCTCCACTTT TRBV9 NA NA TRBJ1-6
CAWSVKLLADPFYEQYF TGTGCCTGGAGTGTAAAACTTCTAGCGGACCCGTTCTACGAGCAGTACTTC TRBV30 once TRBD2 TRBJ2-7
CASSLTAGGPYEQYF TGTGCCAGCAGTTTAACGGCGGGAGGCCCCTACGAGCAGTACTTC TRBV28 few TRBD2 TRBJ2-7
CASSFQGSNQPQHF TGTGCCAGCAGTTTCCAGGGGAGCAATCAGCCCCAGCATTTT TRBV28 NA NA TRBJ1-5